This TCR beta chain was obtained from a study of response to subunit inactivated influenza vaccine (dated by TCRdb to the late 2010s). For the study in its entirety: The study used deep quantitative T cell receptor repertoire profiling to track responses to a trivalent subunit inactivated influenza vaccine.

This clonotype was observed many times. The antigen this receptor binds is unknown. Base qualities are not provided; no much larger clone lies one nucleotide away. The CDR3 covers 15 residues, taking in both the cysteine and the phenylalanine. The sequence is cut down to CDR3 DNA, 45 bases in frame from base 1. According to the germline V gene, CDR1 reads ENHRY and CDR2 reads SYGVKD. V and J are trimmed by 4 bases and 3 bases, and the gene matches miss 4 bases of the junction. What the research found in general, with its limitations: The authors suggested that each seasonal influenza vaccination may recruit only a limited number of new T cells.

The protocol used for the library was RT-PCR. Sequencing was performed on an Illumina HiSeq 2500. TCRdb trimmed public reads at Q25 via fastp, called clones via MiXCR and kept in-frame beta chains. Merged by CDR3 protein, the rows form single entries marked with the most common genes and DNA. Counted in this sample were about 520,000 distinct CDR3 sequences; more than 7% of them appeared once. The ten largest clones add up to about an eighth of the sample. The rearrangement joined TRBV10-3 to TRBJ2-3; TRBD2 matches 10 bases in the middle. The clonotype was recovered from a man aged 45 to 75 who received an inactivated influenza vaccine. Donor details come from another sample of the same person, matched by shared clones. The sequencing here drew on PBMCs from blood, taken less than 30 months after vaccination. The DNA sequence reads TGTGCCATCAGTGTGGGACTAGCGACTACAGATACGCAGTATTTT. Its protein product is CAISVGLATTDTQYF.